This T cell receptor beta chain stems from a study of T cells after yellow fever vaccination. Background on the study: In the case of low-cell-number fractions, SMART-Seq v4 Ultra Low Input was used for preparation.

A single record per CDR3 protein comes from TCRdb applying MiXCR to the 5' RACE reads. The sample includes 140,000 to 150,000 distinct CDR3 sequences, about 6.9% of them seen just once. Ten or more counts support this clonotype. The CDR3 is 14 residues long. After removal of 3 bases from V and 3 bases from J, the junction contained 4 bases not matched to a gene. The sequencing here drew on CD4+ T cells sorted from PBMCs, taken 10 days after the yellow fever booster vaccination. This clonotype was obtained from a young man who received the YFV17D yellow fever vaccine. The chain has TRBV12-3 or TRBV12-4 and TRBJ1-1; 7 bases fit TRBD1. CDR3 loop: CASSFRGLDTEAFF. As DNA, the CDR3 is TGTGCCAGCAGTTTTAGGGGGCTCGACACTGAAGCTTTCTTT.